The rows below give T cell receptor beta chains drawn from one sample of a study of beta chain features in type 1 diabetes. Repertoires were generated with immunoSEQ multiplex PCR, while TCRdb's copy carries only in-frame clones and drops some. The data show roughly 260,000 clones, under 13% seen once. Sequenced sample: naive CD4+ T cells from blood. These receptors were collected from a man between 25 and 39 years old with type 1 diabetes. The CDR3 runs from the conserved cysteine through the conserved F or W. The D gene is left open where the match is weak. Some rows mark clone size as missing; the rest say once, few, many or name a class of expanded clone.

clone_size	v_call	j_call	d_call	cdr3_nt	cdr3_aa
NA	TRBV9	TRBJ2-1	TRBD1	TGTGCCAGCACCTTAATGTCTCAGGGGGTAGGTGAGCAGTTCTTC	CASTLMSQGVGEQFF
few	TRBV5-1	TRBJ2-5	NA	TGCGCCAGCAGCTACCTGGGGGGTGTGGAGACCCAGTACTTC	CASSYLGGVETQYF
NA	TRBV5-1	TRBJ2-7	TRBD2	TGCGCCAGCAGCCCCCGGGGGGGCCCGGACGAGCAGTACTTC	CASSPRGGPDEQYF
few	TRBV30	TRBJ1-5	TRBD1	TGTGCCTGGCAGACAGGGGGGAATCAGCCCCAGCATTTT	CAWQTGGNQPQHF
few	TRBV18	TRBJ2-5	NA	TGTGCCAGCTCACCACCTTCTCAAGAGACCCAGTACTTC	CASSPPSQETQYF
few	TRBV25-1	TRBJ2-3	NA	TGTGCCAGCTCTCGACAGACTAGCACAGATACGCAGTATTTT	CASSRQTSTDTQYF
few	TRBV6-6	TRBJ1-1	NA	TGTGCCAGCACTGTCCGCACTGAAGCTTTCTTT	CASTVRTEAFF
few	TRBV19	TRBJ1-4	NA	TGTGCCAGTCGCTCAGGTGCAACTAATGAAAAACTGTTTTTT	CASRSGATNEKLFF
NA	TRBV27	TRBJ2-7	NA	TGTGCCAGCAGTTTCCCCCCATTGTACGAGCAGTACTTC	CASSFPPLYEQYF
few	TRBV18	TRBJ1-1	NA	TGTGCCAGCTCACCATACGGCACTGAAGCTTTCTTT	CASSPYGTEAFF
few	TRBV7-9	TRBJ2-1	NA	TGTGCCAGCAGCTTAGGCGGGGGCCCCAGGGATGAGCAGTTCTTC	CASSLGGGPRDEQFF
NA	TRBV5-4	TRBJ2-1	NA	TGTGCCAGCAGCCCTAACAGGGTGGGGAATGAGCAGTTCTTC	CASSPNRVGNEQFF
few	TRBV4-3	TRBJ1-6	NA	TGCGCCAGCAGCCAAAACGCACCGGGATCGAATTCACCCCTCCACTTT	CASSQNAPGSNSPLHF
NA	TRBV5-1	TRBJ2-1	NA	TGCGCCAGCAGCCCCGGCCGGCTCGGATGGTTAGCCAATGAGCAGTTCTTC	CASSPGRLGWLANEQFF
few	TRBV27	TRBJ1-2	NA	TGTGCCAGCACATCCTCTTCAGGAGGCTACACCTTC	CASTSSSGGYTF
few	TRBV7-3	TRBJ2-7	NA	TGTGCCAGCAGCCAGGGGGGATCCTACGAGCAGTACTTC	CASSQGGSYEQYF
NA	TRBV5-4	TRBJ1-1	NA	TGTGCCAGCATGCTTAGGGAGGGAACTGAAGCTTTCTTT	CASMLREGTEAFF
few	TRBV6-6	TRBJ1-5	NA	TGTGCCAGCAGTTACATGCAGGCCAATCAGCCCCAGCATTTT	CASSYMQANQPQHF